A selection of T cell receptor beta chains follows, all from one sample in a study of T cells in Graves' hyperthyroidism and ophthalmopathy. TCRdb fed the multiplex PCR reads into MiXCR, producing one record per CDR3 protein. The sample yields approximately 410,000 distinct CDR3 sequences, roughly 14% seen once. Sequencing used blood. Receptors were obtained from a man between 18 and 29 years old with Graves' ophthalmopathy. Both conserved end residues are part of each CDR3. A D gene is named only where the DNA matches it firmly. Size is stated for part of the rows, as once, few or many counts, or as a class when the clone is expanded.

v_call	cdr3_length	clone_size	j_call	d_call	cdr3_aa	cdr3_nt
TRBV7-2	13	many	TRBJ2-7	NA	CASSPDRLYEQYF	TGTGCCAGCAGCCCAGACAGACTCTACGAGCAGTACTTC
TRBV20-1	13	NA	TRBJ2-2	NA	CSAIGTTTGELFF	TGCAGTGCTATTGGGACAACCACCGGGGAGCTGTTTTTT
TRBV12-3/TRBV12-4	15	many	TRBJ1-1	TRBD1	CASSPAAGGREGAFF	TGTGCCAGCAGCCCGGCGGCAGGGGGCAGAGAGGGAGCTTTCTTT
TRBV6-5	14	many	TRBJ2-5	NA	CASSYQQGGETQYF	TGTGCCAGCAGTTACCAGCAGGGGGGTGAGACCCAGTACTTC
TRBV5-1	12	few	TRBJ2-3	NA	CASKGGFDTQYF	TGCGCCAGCAAAGGGGGTTTCGATACGCAGTATTTT
TRBV2	15	few	TRBJ1-5	NA	CASREDSDSNQPQHF	TGTGCCAGCAGGGAGGACAGCGATAGCAATCAGCCCCAGCATTTT
TRBV28	14	many	TRBJ2-7	NA	CASSEVGAPYEQYF	TGTGCCAGCAGCGAAGTAGGGGCCCCCTACGAGCAGTACTTC
TRBV15	15	NA	TRBJ1-1	NA	CATRDFRGPNTEAFF	TGTGCCACCAGGGACTTCAGGGGTCCAAACACTGAAGCTTTCTTT
TRBV6-5	15	NA	TRBJ1-1	TRBD1	CASSYPGTGGSEAFF	TGTGCCAGCAGTTACCCCGGGACAGGGGGCTCTGAAGCTTTCTTT
TRBV7-9	15	many	TRBJ2-1	NA	CASSLSQGYNNEQFF	TGTGCCAGCAGCTTATCGCAGGGGTATAACAATGAGCAGTTCTTC
TRBV30	12	many	TRBJ2-5	NA	CAWSEAAGAQYF	TGTGCCTGGAGTGAAGCGGCCGGGGCCCAGTACTTC
TRBV12-3/TRBV12-4	15	many	TRBJ2-3	TRBD2	CASSLERGGTDTQYF	TGTGCCAGCAGTTTAGAGCGGGGAGGCACAGATACGCAGTATTTT
TRBV6-1	13	few	TRBJ2-7	TRBD1	CASRGTGWGEQYF	TGTGCCAGCAGAGGGACAGGGTGGGGGGAGCAGTACTTC
TRBV3-1	15	many	TRBJ2-1	TRBD2	CASSQASGTYNEQFF	TGTGCCAGCAGCCAAGCTAGCGGGACCTACAATGAGCAGTTCTTC
TRBV10-1	13	NA	TRBJ2-3	NA	CASSEGADYTQYF	TGCGCCAGCAGTGAGGGGGCTGATTATACGCAGTATTTT
TRBV7-9	13	many	TRBJ2-7	TRBD1	CASSGDRGNEQYF	TGTGCCAGCAGCGGGGACAGGGGGAACGAGCAGTACTTC
TRBV4-2	13	NA	TRBJ2-1	TRBD1	CASSQGQHNEQFF	TGTGCCAGCAGCCAGGGACAGCACAATGAGCAGTTCTTC
TRBV19	16	NA	TRBJ2-1	TRBD2	CASSMGGTSGGNEQFF	TGTGCCAGTAGTATGGGGGGGACTAGCGGGGGGAATGAGCAGTTCTTC
TRBV12-3/TRBV12-4	12	many	TRBJ1-1	NA	CASRGMNTEAFF	TGTGCCAGCAGGGGAATGAACACTGAAGCTTTCTTT
TRBV12-3/TRBV12-4	12	many	TRBJ2-7	NA	CASSLAGDEQYF	TGTGCCAGCAGTTTAGCCGGTGACGAGCAGTACTTC
TRBV9	15	many	TRBJ2-3	TRBD2	CASSPSGDSTDTQYF	TGTGCCAGCAGCCCTAGCGGGGACAGCACAGATACGCAGTATTTT
TRBV7-9	14	many	TRBJ1-1	NA	CASSLGVPNTEAFF	TGTGCCAGCAGCTTAGGGGTGCCGAACACTGAAGCTTTCTTT
TRBV2	14	many	TRBJ2-7	TRBD1	CASSRQGGTYEQYF	TGTGCCAGCAGTAGACAGGGGGGAACCTACGAGCAGTACTTC
TRBV24-1	17	NA	TRBJ2-3	NA	CATSDPGLISSTDTQYF	TGTGCCACCAGTGATCCCGGACTAATATCTAGCACAGATACGCAGTATTTT
TRBV6-1	13	many	TRBJ2-2	NA	CASSEMESGELFF	TGTGCCAGCAGTGAAATGGAGTCCGGGGAGCTGTTTTTT
TRBV6-1	14	many	TRBJ2-7	NA	CASSEGLYSYEQYF	TGTGCCAGCAGTGAAGGACTGTACTCCTACGAGCAGTACTTC
TRBV5-1	14	many	TRBJ1-6	TRBD1	CASRWTGGNTPLHF	TGCGCCAGCCGCTGGACAGGGGGTAATACACCCCTCCACTTT
TRBV6-1	15	few	TRBJ1-4	TRBD1	CASSLQGRPNEKLFF	TGTGCCAGCAGTCTACAGGGGCGCCCTAATGAAAAACTGTTTTTT
TRBV12-3/TRBV12-4	14	many	TRBJ1-3	NA	CASSSGSSGNTIYF	TGTGCCAGCAGTTCAGGGTCCTCTGGAAACACCATATATTTT
TRBV2	14	many	TRBJ2-1	TRBD2	CASRIAGSYNEQFF	TGTGCCAGCAGAATAGCGGGGTCCTACAATGAGCAGTTCTTC
TRBV7-2	13	few	TRBJ1-4	NA	CASSLRQWEKLFF	TGTGCCAGCAGCCTCAGACAGTGGGAAAAACTGTTTTTT
TRBV29-1	14	NA	TRBJ1-2	NA	CSVENWGSNYGYTF	TGCAGCGTTGAAAATTGGGGTTCCAACTATGGCTACACCTTC
TRBV20-1	15	many	TRBJ1-2	NA	CSARGAPPTNYGYTF	TGCAGTGCCCGAGGGGCACCACCTACTAACTATGGCTACACCTTC
TRBV7-9	15	many	TRBJ2-5	NA	CASSLATGEQETQYF	TGTGCCAGCAGCTTAGCTACGGGAGAACAAGAGACCCAGTACTTC
TRBV20-1	13	few	TRBJ2-5	TRBD2	CSARTSPATPQYF	TGCAGTGCCAGGACTAGCCCCGCGACCCCCCAGTACTTC
TRBV4-2	15	many	TRBJ2-7	TRBD1	CASSSQRTGSHEQYF	TGTGCCAGCAGCTCCCAACGGACAGGGTCACACGAGCAGTACTTC
TRBV12-5	16	many	TRBJ2-3	NA	CASGLIGLALADTQYF	TGTGCTAGTGGTTTGATAGGCCTAGCGCTGGCAGATACGCAGTATTTT
TRBV7-9	13	many	TRBJ1-1	NA	CASSLSGYTEAFF	TGTGCCAGCAGCTTATCCGGGTACACTGAAGCTTTCTTT
TRBV27	13	many	TRBJ1-2	NA	CASANFKHYGYTF	TGTGCCAGCGCAAACTTTAAACACTATGGCTACACCTTC
TRBV6-1	12	NA	TRBJ1-6	TRBD1	CASRTGGSPLHF	TGTGCCAGCAGGACAGGGGGTTCACCCCTCCACTTT
TRBV15	14	few	TRBJ2-2	NA	CATSRRDSMGELFF	TGTGCCACCAGCAGAAGAGACAGCATGGGGGAGCTGTTTTTT
TRBV20-1	15	many	TRBJ2-5	TRBD2	CSARARRTSTETQYF	TGCAGTGCTAGAGCCAGAAGGACTAGCACCGAGACCCAGTACTTC
TRBV6-6	16	many	TRBJ2-3	TRBD2	CASSYSGGGAPDTQYF	TGTGCCAGCAGTTACTCGGGCGGGGGGGCACCAGATACGCAGTATTTT
TRBV12-3/TRBV12-4	17	many	TRBJ2-6	TRBD1	CASTPHQGESGANVLTF	TGTGCCAGCACCCCCCACCAGGGGGAGTCCGGGGCCAACGTCCTGACTTTC
TRBV16	14	many	TRBJ2-7	NA	CASSQRQTSYEQYF	TGTGCCAGCAGCCAAAGGCAAACCTCCTACGAGCAGTACTTC
TRBV20-1	14	many	TRBJ2-1	NA	CSASGGKTYNEQFF	TGCAGTGCTAGTGGCGGGAAGACCTACAATGAGCAGTTCTTC
TRBV25-1	12	many	TRBJ2-7	NA	CASNQDSYEQYF	TGTGCCAGCAATCAAGACTCCTACGAGCAGTACTTC
TRBV7-4	15	many	TRBJ1-5	NA	CASSLGRRGNQPQHF	TGTGCCAGCAGCTTAGGACGCCGTGGAAATCAGCCCCAGCATTTT
TRBV6-5	13	few	TRBJ1-2	NA	CASSYSAPYGYTF	TGTGCCAGCAGTTACTCGGCACCCTATGGCTACACCTTC
TRBV5-1	16	many	TRBJ1-1	NA	CASSLGGAGVSTEAFF	TGCGCCAGCAGCTTGGGGGGGGCGGGGGTGAGCACTGAAGCTTTCTTT
TRBV4-1	14	many	TRBJ2-7	TRBD1	CASSQGTGGNEQYF	TGCGCCAGCAGCCAAGGGACAGGAGGTAACGAGCAGTACTTC
TRBV19	13	NA	TRBJ1-2	TRBD1	CASSIQGDYGYTF	TGTGCCAGTAGTATTCAGGGGGACTATGGCTACACCTTC